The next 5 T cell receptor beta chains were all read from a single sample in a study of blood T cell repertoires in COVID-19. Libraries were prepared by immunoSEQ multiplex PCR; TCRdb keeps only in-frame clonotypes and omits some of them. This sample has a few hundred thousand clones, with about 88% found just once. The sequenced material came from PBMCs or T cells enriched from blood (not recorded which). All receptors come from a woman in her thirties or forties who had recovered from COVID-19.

This chain's CDR3 is CASSTDSGVWGYTF. CDR3 sequence (DNA): TGTGCCAGTAGTACGGACAGTGGAGTTTGGGGCTACACCTTC. The chain employs TRBV19 and TRBJ1-2, with D possibly matching TRBD1 (6 bases). Germline CDR1 is LNHDA and CDR2 is SQIVND (reference sequence). Between the trimmed V and J ends, which lost 4 bases and 8 bases, there was a span of 17 bases. The CDR3 has 14 amino acids.

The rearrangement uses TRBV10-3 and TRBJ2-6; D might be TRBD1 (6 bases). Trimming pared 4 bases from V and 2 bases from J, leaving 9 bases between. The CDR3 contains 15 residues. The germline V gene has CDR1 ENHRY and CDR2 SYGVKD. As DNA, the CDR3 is TGTGCCATCAGTGCCCGGGACACTGGGGCCAACGTCCTGACTTTC. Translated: CAISARDTGANVLTF.

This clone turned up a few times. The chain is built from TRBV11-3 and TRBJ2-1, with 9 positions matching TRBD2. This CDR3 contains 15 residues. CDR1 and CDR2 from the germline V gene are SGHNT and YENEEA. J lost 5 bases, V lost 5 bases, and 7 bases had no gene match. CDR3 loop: CASSAAREGHNEQFF. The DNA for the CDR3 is TGTGCCAGCAGCGCGGCGCGGGAGGGCCACAATGAGCAGTTCTTC.

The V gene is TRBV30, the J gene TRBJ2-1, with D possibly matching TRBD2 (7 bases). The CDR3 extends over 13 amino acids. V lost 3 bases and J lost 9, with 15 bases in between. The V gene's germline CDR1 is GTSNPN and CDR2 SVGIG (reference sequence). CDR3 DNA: TGTGCCTGGAGCCAACGGGGAGGGGGTGAGCAGTTCTTC. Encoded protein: CAWSQRGGGEQFF. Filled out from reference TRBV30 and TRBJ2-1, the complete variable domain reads SQTIHQWPATLVQPVGSPLSLECTVEGTSNPNLYWYRQAAGRGLQLLFYSVGIGQISSEVPQNLSASRPQDRQFILSSKKLLLSDSGFYLCAWSQRGGGEQFFGPGTRLTVL.

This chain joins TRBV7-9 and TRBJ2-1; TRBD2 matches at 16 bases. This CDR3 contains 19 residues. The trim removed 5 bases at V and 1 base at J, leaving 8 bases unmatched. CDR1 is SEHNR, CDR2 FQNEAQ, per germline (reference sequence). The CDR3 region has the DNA TGTGCCAGCAGCCCCACGGGACTAGCGGGGGGGCGATCCTACAATGAGCAGTTCTTC. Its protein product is CASSPTGLAGGRSYNEQFF.